The 5 T cell receptor beta chains below were found in one sample sequenced in a study of post-analysis software for immune sequencing data. Study conclusions and caveats: In patients, TRBV5-6, TRBV5-1 and TRBV20-1 belonged to five TRBV segments found more frequently than in controls.

Unique molecular identifiers were built into the TCR beta cDNA libraries. TCRdb reprocessed the PCR reads via MiXCR and lists one record per CDR3 protein. The sample consists of under 200,000 distinct CDR3 sequences, approximately 28% of them appearing once. The antigens of these receptors remain unknown. Source material: blood. The receptors here all came from a girl under 18 with multiple sclerosis.

The rearrangement links TRBV5-1 to TRBJ1-2, with D unclear. The CDR3 runs 13 residues. Germline CDR1 is SGHRS and CDR2 is YFSETQ. V gave up 0 bases and J gave up 7 bases, with 10 bases separating them. Here the CDR3 DNA reads TGCGCCAGCAGCTTGGAAGGGTCCCTTGGCTACACCTTC. Amino acids: CASSLEGSLGYTF.

This clonotype has a count of ten or more. The chain recombines TRBV28 with TRBJ1-2; no definite D call. Germline CDR1 and CDR2: MDHEN and SYDVKM. CDR3 length: 13 residues. Trimming stripped 7 bases from V and 4 bases from J, with 13 bases between. The CDR3 nucleotides read TGTGCCAGCATTCACAATCAGCCCTATGGCTACACCTTC. Residues: CASIHNQPYGYTF.

On this clonotype itself: A clone one base away is much larger, so this may be a read error. V gene TRBV7-9 combines with J gene TRBJ2-7, with TRBD1 matching 7 bases. Germline V lookup: CDR1 SEHNR, CDR2 FQNEAQ (reference sequence). Trimming removed 11 bases from V and 3 bases from J; junction bases left unmatched: 13. This CDR3 has 14 amino acids. The CDR3 reads CAVMRQGPIYEQYF. Here the CDR3 DNA reads TGTGCCGTTATGAGACAGGGTCCGATCTACGAGCAGTACTTC.

This chain links TRBV28 with TRBJ1-4; no firm D call. The germline gives CDR1 MDHEN, CDR2 SYDVKM. There are 15 residues in the CDR3. Trimming removed 6 bases at V and 3 bases at J, with 14 bases between. The CDR3 protein is CASSRLYAANEKLFF. The CDR3 DNA sequence: TGTGCCAGCAGCCGCCTCTACGCGGCTAATGAAAAACTGTTTTTT.

This clonotype occurred a few times. CDR3 residues: CASSTGQGLGNGNQPQHF. In nucleotides, the CDR3 is TGTGCCAGCAGTACGGGACAGGGATTAGGGAATGGCAATCAGCCCCAGCATTTT. The chain recombines TRBV6-1 with TRBJ1-5; 9 bases agree with TRBD1. The V segment lost 5 bases and the J segment 2 bases; nucleotides outside the gene matches: 13. This CDR3 is built from 18 residues. In germline, CDR1 is MNHNS, CDR2 SASEGT.